This T cell receptor (beta chain) was captured by sequencing in a study of CD8 T cells in ankylosing spondylitis. TCRdb reprocessed the 5' RACE reads with MiXCR, giving one entry per CDR3 protein. The sample has 200,000 to 300,000 distinct CDR3 sequences; about 10% are singletons. This CDR3 has 11 amino acids. With 5 bases removed from V and 5 bases from J, the gap between germline ends came to 7 bases. The germline gives CDR1 SEHNR, CDR2 FQNEAQ (reference sequence). On this clonotype: Its target is unknown.

Study results and limitations: Earlier work had already found some motif variants in reactive arthritis synovial fluid and blood.

V and J are TRBV7-9 and TRBJ2-7; no definite D call. The sequencing sample was made of blood, either unsorted or a sorted T cell fraction (not recorded which). The clonotype was recovered from a male donor with ankylosing spondylitis or in good health (not recorded which). The CDR3 region is CASSAQDEQYF. For the CDR3, the DNA is TGTGCCAGCAGCGCTCAAGACGAGCAGTACTTC.